This T cell receptor (beta chain) was retrieved from a study of blood T cell repertoires in COVID-19. Study overall: The cDNA or gDNA used as material had been derived from T cells, B-cell-depleted T cells, or PBMCs.

Authors' processing steps: Estimated nucleated cell counts came from reference gene primer amplification. Clones were read by immunoSEQ multiplex PCR, and TCRdb kept only the in-frame ones, dropping some. V and J calls and clone size are those listed in that table; D and trimming were worked out from the DNA. The sample includes roughly 190,000 clones, around three quarters seen only once; the top ten take less than 20%. This CDR3 has 14 residues. With 6 bases clipped from V and 3 bases from J, the junction kept 7 bases outside the gene matches. Germline loops: CDR1 MDHEN, CDR2 SYDVKM. Individuals aged roughly 18 to 95 years were recruited from 24 US areas. Cohort placement rested on clinical history that participants reported themselves.

The rearrangement joins TRBV28 to TRBJ1-1; 7 bases agree with TRBD1. Sequenced: PBMCs or T cells enriched from blood (not recorded which). This receptor was taken from a woman in her forties or fifties with acute COVID-19. The CDR3 DNA reads TGTGCCAGCAGCCAACTGGGACAGCACACTGAAGCTTTCTTT. Translating it yields CASSQLGQHTEAFF.